Listed below are T cell receptor beta chains from one sample, sequenced in a study of cytomegalovirus exposure and HLA in healthy donors. Assay used: immunoSEQ multiplex PCR; TCRdb lists only in-frame clones, some missing. The top ten hold approximately 0.98% of the sample, which has approximately 150,000 clones, roughly 84% seen once. Source material: PBMCs. The source is a man aged 25-45 years in good health and CMV-seronegative. CDR3s include the opening cysteine and the closing phenylalanine or tryptophan. The D gene is left open where the match is weak. Clone size is given for some rows only: seen once, a few or many times, or a class if the clone is expanded.

CDR3 DNA: TGTGCCAGCAGTCAACCGGGACTAGCGGGAGGGCCCTACGAGCAGTACTTC; CDR3 protein: CASSQPGLAGGPYEQYF; clone size: -; D gene: TRBD2; J gene: TRBJ2-7; V gene: TRBV28
CDR3 DNA: TGTGCCAGCAGCCCAGGCCTGACTTGGGGGGAATACTACGAGCAGTACTTC; CDR3 protein: CASSPGLTWGEYYEQYF; clone size: -; D gene: -; J gene: TRBJ2-7; V gene: TRBV11-2
CDR3 DNA: TGTTCCAGCAGCTTAGAAAGGGGGACTGAAGCTTTCTTT; CDR3 protein: CSSSLERGTEAFF; clone size: -; D gene: -; J gene: TRBJ1-1; V gene: TRBV7-9
CDR3 DNA: TGTGCCAGCAGCCATGACAGGGCCTACGAGCAGTACTTC; CDR3 protein: CASSHDRAYEQYF; clone size: -; D gene: TRBD1; J gene: TRBJ2-7; V gene: TRBV5-5
CDR3 DNA: TGTGCCAGCAGCCAAGAACCAGCGGATACGCAGTATTTT; CDR3 protein: CASSQEPADTQYF; clone size: -; D gene: -; J gene: TRBJ2-3; V gene: TRBV4-2
CDR3 DNA: TGTGCCAGCTCACCTTCCGGGATTAAAGGAAACACCATATATTTT; CDR3 protein: CASSPSGIKGNTIYF; clone size: -; D gene: -; J gene: TRBJ1-3; V gene: TRBV18
CDR3 DNA: TGTGCCAGCACCCTATTCACAGATACGCAGTATTTT; CDR3 protein: CASTLFTDTQYF; clone size: -; D gene: -; J gene: TRBJ2-3; V gene: TRBV7-9
CDR3 DNA: TGCGCCAGCAGCTTAAGCGTCCGGAACACTGAAGCTTTCTTT; CDR3 protein: CASSLSVRNTEAFF; clone size: few; D gene: -; J gene: TRBJ1-1; V gene: TRBV5-1
CDR3 DNA: TGTGCCAGCAGCTTAGACGGGGGAGGGCCCTACGAGCAGTACTTC; CDR3 protein: CASSLDGGGPYEQYF; clone size: -; D gene: TRBD2; J gene: TRBJ2-7; V gene: TRBV7-8
CDR3 DNA: TGTGCCAGCAGCCCGGCGGGGGCCGCCGCAACTAATGAAAAACTGTTTTTT; CDR3 protein: CASSPAGAAATNEKLFF; clone size: once; D gene: -; J gene: TRBJ1-4; V gene: TRBV7-2